The rows below give T cell receptor beta chains drawn from one sample of a study of immune evolution from preneoplasia to lung adenocarcinoma. Here immunoSEQ multiplex PCR was the method, and the copy in TCRdb shows in-frame clones only, minus some. Here the sample spans roughly 2,200 clones, over 75% being singletons. Material for sequencing was FFPE normal lung tissue adjacent to the tumor. Receptors originate from a person aged 55-75 years with lung adenocarcinoma. The CDR3 runs from the conserved cysteine through the conserved F or W. Each record gives: J gene, clone size, D gene, V gene, CDR3 protein, CDR3 DNA. D genes are given only for firm matches. The size of a clone is reported for some rows only, either as once, few or many, or as a class for expanded clones.

TRBJ2-5 | . | TRBD1 | TRBV2 | CASSGTEGETQYF | TGTGCCAGCAGCGGGACAGAGGGGGAGACCCAGTACTTC
TRBJ2-5 | . | . | TRBV7-2 | CASRYQTGQETQYF | TGTGCCAGCAGATATCAAACAGGGCAAGAGACCCAGTACTTC
TRBJ2-7 | . | TRBD1 | TRBV6-1 | CASSETGTGGYEQYF | TGTGCCAGCAGTGAAACCGGGACAGGGGGCTACGAGCAGTACTTC
TRBJ1-1 | . | . | TRBV19 | CASSLALGRIATEAFF | TGTGCCAGTAGTCTTGCCCTCGGACGTATTGCCACTGAAGCTTTCTTT
TRBJ1-1 | . | . | TRBV5-1 | CASSFMGPNTEAFF | TGCGCCAGCAGCTTCATGGGGCCGAACACTGAAGCTTTCTTT
TRBJ2-3 | few | TRBD2 | TRBV27 | CASSVLAGGWTDTQYF | TGTGCCAGCAGTGTCCTAGCGGGAGGGTGGACAGATACGCAGTATTTT
TRBJ2-2 | . | TRBD2 | TRBV25-1 | CASSPSGRSVTGELFF | TGTGCCAGCAGCCCTAGCGGGAGGTCGGTCACCGGGGAGCTGTTTTTT
TRBJ1-5 | . | TRBD1 | TRBV19 | CASRTGSRRQPQHF | TGTGCCAGTAGGACAGGGTCTCGGCGCCAGCCCCAGCATTTT
TRBJ2-1 | . | . | TRBV7-2 | CASSSQAYNEQFF | TGTGCCAGCAGCTCGCAGGCCTACAATGAGCAGTTCTTC
TRBJ1-6 | few | TRBD1 | TRBV6-5 | CASSYTTGEDSPLHF | TGTGCCAGCAGTTACACTACAGGGGAGGATTCACCCCTCCACTTT
TRBJ2-3 | . | . | TRBV7-3 | CASSLTHSDTQYF | TGTGCCAGCAGCTTAACTCACTCAGATACGCAGTATTTT
TRBJ2-5 | . | TRBD1 | TRBV28 | CASSRTGGYGETQYF | TGTGCCAGCAGTCGGACAGGGGGCTATGGGGAGACCCAGTACTTC
TRBJ2-3 | . | TRBD2 | TRBV5-8 | CASSLEASSGSTDTQYF | TGTGCCAGCAGCTTGGAAGCGAGTAGCGGGAGCACAGATACGCAGTATTTT
TRBJ2-1 | . | . | TRBV7-9 | CASSSPGVYNEQFF | TGTGCCAGCAGCTCGCCGGGTGTTTACAATGAGCAGTTCTTC
TRBJ1-2 | . | . | TRBV5-6 | CASSSRSGYTF | TGTGCCAGCAGCTCCCGTAGTGGCTACACCTTC
TRBJ2-1 | . | . | TRBV7-9 | CASSNGVNEQFF | TGTGCCAGCAGCAACGGGGTCAATGAGCAGTTCTTC
TRBJ2-7 | . | . | TRBV5-4 | CASSSLRGRIAYEQYF | TGTGCCAGCAGCTCCCTAAGGGGGAGGATCGCCTACGAGCAGTACTTC
TRBJ2-7 | . | TRBD1 | TRBV6-5 | CASSYEGTGIYEQYF | TGTGCCAGCAGTTACGAGGGGACAGGGATATACGAGCAGTACTTC
TRBJ2-5 | . | TRBD1 | TRBV29-1 | CSAARDRGKETQYF | TGCAGCGCCGCCCGGGACAGGGGAAAGGAGACCCAGTACTTC
TRBJ2-3 | . | . | TRBV28 | CASSQDSKRADTQYF | TGTGCCAGCAGTCAGGACAGTAAGAGGGCAGATACGCAGTATTTT
TRBJ1-1 | . | . | TRBV11-3 | CASSTSSTVGTEAFF | TGTGCCAGCTCAACCTCGTCAACCGTTGGCACTGAAGCTTTCTTT
TRBJ2-5 | . | . | TRBV20-1 | CSASSGTQYF | TGCAGTGCTAGCTCCGGGACCCAGTACTTC
TRBJ2-1 | . | . | TRBV7-2 | CASSPGGLSYNEQFF | TGTGCCAGCAGCCCAGGAGGACTTTCCTACAATGAGCAGTTCTTC
TRBJ1-1 | . | . | TRBV7-9 | CASSTVPNTEAFF | TGTGCCAGCAGCACCGTCCCGAACACTGAAGCTTTCTTT
TRBJ2-7 | . | TRBD2 | TRBV7-2 | CASSLVTSGRGEKYF | TGTGCCAGCAGCTTAGTTACTAGCGGGAGGGGTGAGAAGTACTTC
TRBJ2-7 | large | TRBD2 | TRBV4-1 | CASSRERAGGHHEQYF | TGCGCCAGCAGCCGGGAACGAGCGGGAGGGCATCACGAGCAGTACTTC
TRBJ2-3 | . | TRBD2 | TRBV30 | CAWQLAFSLTDTQYF | TGTGCCTGGCAACTAGCGTTCTCCCTCACAGATACGCAGTATTTT
TRBJ2-2 | . | . | TRBV2 | CAPRQKNTGELFF | TGTGCCCCTCGGCAAAAGAACACCGGGGAGCTGTTTTTT
TRBJ2-7 | once | . | TRBV18 | CASSPRQGTYEQYF | TGTGCCAGCTCACCACGCCAGGGGACCTACGAGCAGTACTTC
TRBJ2-3 | . | . | TRBV19 | CASSIPPGRDTQYF | TGTGCCAGTAGTATACCCCCGGGACGGGATACGCAGTATTTT
TRBJ1-1 | few | . | TRBV7-9 | CASSFGLGTFEAFF | TGTGCCAGCAGCTTTGGGTTAGGGACATTTGAAGCTTTCTTT
TRBJ2-5 | . | TRBD2 | TRBV19 | CASSPRLAGAKETQYF | TGTGCCAGTAGTCCTCGACTAGCGGGGGCCAAAGAGACCCAGTACTTC
TRBJ2-3 | few | TRBD2 | TRBV6-4 | CASSELAGADTQYF | TGTGCCAGCAGTGAACTAGCGGGAGCAGATACGCAGTATTTT
TRBJ2-3 | large | . | TRBV6-4 | CASSDGSTDTQYF | TGTGCCAGCAGTGACGGGAGCACAGATACGCAGTATTTT
TRBJ2-1 | . | . | TRBV15 | CATSRVRASEQFF | TGTGCCACCAGCAGAGTACGAGCTAGTGAGCAGTTCTTC
TRBJ1-5 | . | . | TRBV4-1 | CASSQDRGEWSQPQHF | TGCGCCAGCAGCCAAGACCGGGGGGAATGGAGCCAGCCCCAGCATTTT
TRBJ1-1 | . | . | TRBV27 | CASSLQGRTEAFF | TGTGCCAGCAGTTTACAGGGACGGACTGAAGCTTTCTTT
TRBJ1-5 | . | . | TRBV7-2 | CASSRESQPQHF | TGTGCCAGCAGCCGGGAGAGTCAGCCCCAGCATTTT
TRBJ2-3 | . | . | TRBV11-2 | CASSLAPGRDTQYF | TGTGCCAGCAGCTTAGCCCCAGGGCGCGATACGCAGTATTTT
TRBJ1-2 | few | TRBD1 | TRBV19 | CASSPGQGLTLYGYTF | TGTGCCAGTAGTCCTGGACAGGGGCTGACTTTGTATGGCTACACCTTC
TRBJ1-1 | . | . | TRBV28 | CASKRTTEAFF | TGTGCCTCCAAAAGGACCACTGAAGCTTTCTTT
TRBJ2-6 | . | . | TRBV12-5 | CASGFNSWGISGANVLTF | TGTGCTAGTGGTTTTAACAGCTGGGGAATCTCTGGGGCCAACGTCCTGACTTTC
TRBJ2-7 | . | TRBD2 | TRBV28 | CASSLSGASYEQYF | TGTGCCAGCAGTTTAAGCGGGGCCTCCTACGAGCAGTACTTC
TRBJ2-5 | . | . | TRBV11-3 | CASSLSHGGQETQYF | TGTGCCAGCAGCTTAAGTCACGGGGGACAAGAGACCCAGTACTTC
TRBJ1-3 | . | . | TRBV28 | CATRPYSGNTIYF | TGTGCCACTAGGCCCTACTCTGGAAACACCATATATTTT
TRBJ2-4 | . | . | TRBV6-1 | CATADPSPSIQYF | TGTGCCACCGCCGATCCCAGCCCTAGCATTCAGTACTTC
TRBJ1-5 | . | TRBD1 | TRBV18 | CASSLGRGQGNQPQHF | TGTGCCAGCTCACTAGGCAGAGGACAGGGCAATCAGCCCCAGCATTTT
TRBJ2-7 | . | . | TRBV30 | CAWSDRGGPYEQYF | TGTGCCTGGAGTGACAGGGGGGGTCCCTACGAGCAGTACTTC
TRBJ2-1 | . | TRBD1 | TRBV7-3 | CASSIAGQGASEQFF | TGTGCCAGCAGCATCGCGGGACAGGGAGCGAGTGAGCAGTTCTTC
TRBJ1-2 | . | . | TRBV28 | CASRDQNYGYTF | TGTGCCAGCAGGGATCAAAACTATGGCTACACCTTC
TRBJ2-2 | . | TRBD2 | TRBV2 | CASKLGLAGPTGELFF | TGTGCCAGCAAGCTAGGGCTAGCGGGACCCACCGGGGAGCTGTTTTTT
TRBJ2-3 | once | . | TRBV6-4 | CASSVRGEHADTQYF | TGTGCCAGCAGTGTAAGGGGTGAGCACGCAGATACGCAGTATTTT
TRBJ2-7 | once | TRBD1 | TRBV11-1 | CASSFDRVSYEQYF | TGTGCCAGCAGCTTTGACAGGGTCTCCTACGAGCAGTACTTC
TRBJ2-6 | . | . | TRBV9 | CASSPRSFTSSGANVLTF | TGTGCCAGCAGCCCTCGGTCCTTCACTAGTTCTGGGGCCAACGTCCTGACTTTC
TRBJ1-5 | . | . | TRBV5-8 | CASSPWGEKAQHF | TGTGCCAGCAGCCCATGGGGTGAGAAGGCCCAGCATTTT
TRBJ2-7 | . | TRBD1 | TRBV6-1 | CASSDRTGSSYEQYF | TGTGCCAGCAGTGACAGGACAGGGTCATCCTACGAGCAGTACTTC
TRBJ2-2 | . | TRBD2 | TRBV6-1 | CASRLGGLDTGELFF | TGTGCCAGCAGGTTGGGAGGGTTGGACACCGGGGAGCTGTTTTTT
TRBJ2-1 | . | . | TRBV28 | CAVGGIYNEQFF | TGTGCCGTGGGAGGCATCTACAATGAGCAGTTCTTC
TRBJ2-3 | . | . | TRBV7-8 | CASSSQDTQYF | TGTGCCAGCAGCTCCCAGGATACGCAGTATTTT
TRBJ2-3 | . | TRBD2 | TRBV2 | CASSEGAGGPTDTQYF | TGTGCCAGCAGTGAAGGAGCGGGAGGTCCCACAGATACGCAGTATTTT